The 10 T cell receptor beta chains given below trace back to one sample, sequenced in a study of regulatory T cells in long-lasting Graves disease. Time point indicated: persistent/refractory GD, antithyroid drugs over 5 years with positive TRAb. PBMC-extracted RNA yielded the TCR library. Researchers made TCR beta libraries by using iRepertoire HTBI primers and running Arm-PCR on CDR3 regions. TCRdb independently ran MiXCR on the multiplex PCR reads; one entry per CDR3 protein. Seen here are about 430,000 distinct CDR3 sequences, about 21% observed once, and the top ten hold around an eighth. The input for sequencing was peripheral blood mononuclear cells (PBMCs), taken when the disease was refractory, from a patient treated with antithyroid drugs. The receptors derive from a female donor with Graves disease.

The V gene is TRBV20-1, the J gene TRBJ2-5, with 13 bases that match TRBD2. The CDR3 is 15 amino acids. Germline lookup yields CDR1 DFQATT and CDR2 SNEGSKA (reference sequence). V trimming: 0 bases; J trimming: 5 bases; junction bases outside the gene matches: 3. CDR3 sequence: CSARDLGLAGETQYF. The CDR3 DNA sequence: TGCAGTGCTAGAGATTTGGGACTAGCGGGGGAGACCCAGTACTTC.

This clonotype was seen at least ten times. The rearrangement joins TRBV29-1 to TRBJ2-6; perhaps TRBD2 as D (6 bases). The V end lost 3 bases, the J end lost 1 base, and 13 bases lay between the germline ends. CDR3 size: 16 residues. CDR1 SQVTM and CDR2 ANQGSEA come from the germline V gene. CDR3 nucleotide sequence: TGCAGCGTTGAGGTGGAGGGAGCATCTGGGGCCAACGTCCTGACTTTC. Translated: CSVEVEGASGANVLTF.

This clonotype was picked up many times. J is TRBJ1-4 and V is TRBV5-1; D is perhaps TRBD1 (5 bases). Between the trimmed V and J ends, which lost 3 bases and 8 bases, there was a span of 11 bases. The CDR3 is 13 residues long. Germline CDR1 is SGHRS and CDR2 is YFSETQ. The CDR3 DNA reads as TGCGCCAGCAGCTCGGCGACAGACGAAAAACTGTTTTTT. This gives the protein CASSSATDEKLFF. Together with reference TRBV5-1 and TRBJ1-4, the CDR3 gives the full variable domain: KAGVTQTPRYLIKTRGQQVTLSCSPISGHRSVSWYQQTPGQGLQFLFEYFSETQRNKGNFPGRFSGRQFSNSRSEMNVSTLELGDSALYLCASSSATDEKLFFGSGTQLSVL.

This clonotype was found many times. This rearrangement joins TRBV2 to TRBJ1-3; D unresolved. CDR3 length equals 10 residues. Deletions cut 6 bases from V and 4 bases from J, with 1 base between. The germline gives CDR1 SNHLY, CDR2 FYNNEI. The DNA of the CDR3 is TGTGCCAGCAGGGGAAACACCATATATTTT. Protein sequence: CASRGNTIYF.

In its sample, this clonotype was seen many times. The rearrangement joins TRBV28 to TRBJ1-2, with D perhaps matching TRBD1 (5 bases). Trimming shortened V by 6 bases and J by 4 bases, and 15 bases separated the two germline ends. Germline V gives CDR1 MDHEN, CDR2 SYDVKM. This CDR3 contains 14 residues. The CDR3 bases are TGTGCCAGCAGACCAAGCGAAGGGGCCTATGGCTACACCTTC. This gives the protein CASRPSEGAYGYTF.

This clonotype was detected ten times or more. This chain connects TRBV19 to TRBJ1-2; 8 bases are shared with TRBD1. This CDR3 is built from 13 residues. CDR1 and CDR2 (germline): LNHDA, SQIVND (reference sequence). V was clipped by 6 bases and J by 5 bases; unmatched bases: 5. This CDR3 reads CASRMTGEYGYTF. Written as DNA, the CDR3 is TGTGCCAGTAGAATGACAGGGGAGTATGGCTACACCTTC.

This clonotype has a count of ten or more. The V gene is TRBV12-3 or TRBV12-4, the J gene TRBJ2-2, with D possibly matching TRBD1 (6 bases). The CDR3 consists of 15 residues. Trimming removed 8 bases at V and 1 base at J, with 14 bases between. The CDR3 here is CASGPVQGNTGELFF. The CDR3 DNA reads TGTGCCAGCGGGCCGGTACAGGGGAACACCGGGGAGCTGTTTTTT.

This clonotype was seen a handful of times. The rearrangement joins TRBV5-6 to TRBJ2-6; D not certain. The ends were cut back, 2 bases at V and 2 bases at J, with 11 bases in the middle. This CDR3 is built from 16 residues. Germline V gene lookup returns CDR1 SGHDT and CDR2 YYEEEE. CDR3 nucleotides: TGTGCCAGCAGCTTCCCTACAAGGGCTGGGGCCAACGTCCTGACTTTC. This translates into CASSFPTRAGANVLTF.

The V gene is TRBV5-1, the J gene TRBJ2-2; 7 bases map to TRBD2. Losses at the gene ends were 4 bases for V and 6 bases for J; bases not matched to a gene: 9. Germline V gives CDR1 SGHRS, CDR2 YFSETQ. The CDR3 runs 15 residues. The DNA of the CDR3 is TGCGCCAGCAGCCCGGAGGGAGGGAAGGCCGGGGAGCTGTTTTTT. Encoded protein: CASSPEGGKAGELFF.

V and J are TRBV28 and TRBJ2-7; 9 nucleotides line up with TRBD1. J gave up 2 bases and V 5 bases, and 10 bases lay outside the gene matches. This CDR3 is 16 amino acids long. Per the germline V gene, CDR1 is MDHEN and CDR2 is SYDVKM. CDR3 in DNA: TGTGCCAGCAGTCCTCCTCGGGGACAGGGAACCTACGAGCAGTACTTC. Its protein product is CASSPPRGQGTYEQYF.